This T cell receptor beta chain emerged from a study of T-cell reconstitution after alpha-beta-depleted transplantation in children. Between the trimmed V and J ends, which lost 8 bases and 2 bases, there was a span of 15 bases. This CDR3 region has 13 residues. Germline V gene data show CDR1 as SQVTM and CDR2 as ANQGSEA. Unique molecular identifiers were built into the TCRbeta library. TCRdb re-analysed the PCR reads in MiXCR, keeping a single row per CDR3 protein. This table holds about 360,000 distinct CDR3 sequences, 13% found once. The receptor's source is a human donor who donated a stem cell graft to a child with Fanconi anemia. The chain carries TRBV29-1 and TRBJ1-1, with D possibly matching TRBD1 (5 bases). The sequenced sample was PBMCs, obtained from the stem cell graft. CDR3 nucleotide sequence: TGCAGCTTCTCCCGCGGGGGTAACACTGAAGCTTTCTTT. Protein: CSFSRGGNTEAFF.